One sample yielded the 6 T cell receptor beta chains listed below, sequenced in a study of CXCR3-negative and CXCR3-positive naive CD8 T cells. All TRB cDNA libraries came from 5' RACE performed with UMI labels. TCRdb processed the 5' RACE reads again and assigns one entry to each CDR3 protein, with no DNA. This repertoire includes around 96,000 distinct CDR3 sequences. Sequencing input: naive CXCR3- CD8+ T cells from blood. The subset was: CD45RO-CCR7+CD27+CD95- naive CD8+ T cells lacking CXCR3 (TNR3-). The origin of the receptors is a human donor in good health. Some clones in this sample may be carry-over from other donors' samples.

The CDR3 protein is CASSYFQSYEQYF. The chain joins TRBV6-6 to TRBJ2-7. CDR3 length equals 13 residues. The germline gives CDR1 MNHNY, CDR2 SVGAGI (reference sequence).

V is TRBV10-3 and J is TRBJ2-1. Germline lookup yields CDR1 ENHRY and CDR2 SYGVKD. The CDR3 totals 12 residues. Here the CDR3 reads CAISESNDEQFF.

The V and J genes are TRBV29-1 and TRBJ1-2; TCRdb selects TRBD1, and the lack of DNA leaves this call unchecked. CDR1 is SQVTM and CDR2 is ANQGSEA in the germline V gene. This CDR3 has 12 residues. CDR3 residues: CSVFPGEDGYTF.

This chain connects TRBV14 to TRBJ2-7. Germline V gives CDR1 SGHDN, CDR2 FVKESK. There are 12 residues in the CDR3. Here the CDR3 reads CASSQGALEQYF.

V usage is TRBV5-6 and J usage is TRBJ2-5; TCRdb designates TRBD1, a call that cannot be tested without DNA. This CDR3 has 14 amino acids. The germline gives CDR1 SGHDT, CDR2 YYEEEE. CDR3 in amino acids: CASSLGTGWETQYF.

This sequence joins TRBV5-1 and TRBJ2-2. The CDR3 contains 13 residues. CDR1 is SGHRS and CDR2 is YFSETQ in the germline V gene. CDR3 loop: CASSNENTGELFF. The full variable domain, with the rest looked up from reference TRBV5-1 and TRBJ2-2, is KAGVTQTPRYLIKTRGQQVTLSCSPISGHRSVSWYQQTPGQGLQFLFEYFSETQRNKGNFPGRFSGRQFSNSRSEMNVSTLELGDSALYLCASSNENTGELFFGEGSRLTVL.